These 28 T cell receptor beta chains originate from one sample sequenced in a study of T cell repertoires in cytomegalovirus infection. Each CDR3 protein is one row after TCRdb ran MiXCR on the reads. The sample contains under 150,000 distinct CDR3 sequences, roughly a quarter of which appear only once. Their antigens remain unidentified. The sequenced sample was PBMCs, sequenced either directly or after in vitro stimulation (not recorded which). The receptor source for this set is a human donor in good health (CMV status not recorded). Some clones in this sample may be carry-over from other donors' samples.

This clonotype was picked up a small number of times. At one end the junction does not follow the germline gene, possibly because of a read error. The gene calls are TRBV7-9 and TRBJ2-5, with 10 bases matching TRBD2. The CDR3 runs 14 residues. In germline, CDR1 is SEHNR, CDR2 FQNEAQ (reference sequence). CDR3 loop: CASSLAGVGETQYF. The CDR3 DNA follows: TGTGCCAGCAGCCTAGCGGGAGTCGGCGAGACCCAGTACTTC.

With regard to this clonotype: With a much larger clone just one base away, this may be a read error. It is likely a read error, because the conserved phenylalanine at the end of the CDR3 is missing. This chain uses TRBV7-9 with TRBJ2-3; D gene uncertain. The V and J ends lost 3 bases and 4 bases respectively, with 8 bases between them. CDR1 and CDR2 (germline): SEHNR, FQNEAQ (reference sequence). This CDR3 is 13 amino acids long. The CDR3 DNA follows: TGTGCCAGCAGCTTTCCTACACCAGATACGCAGTATTCT. Amino acid sequence: CASSFPTPDTQYS.

J is TRBJ2-1 and V is TRBV20-1, with D possibly TRBD1 on 6 matching bases. Germline loops: CDR1 DFQATT, CDR2 SNEGSKA (reference sequence). This CDR3 region has 14 residues. Trimming removed 8 bases at V and 3 bases at J, with 17 bases between. For the CDR3, the DNA is TGCAGTCTTTCCACCGGGACACTCTACAATGAGCAGTTCTTC. Protein product: CSLSTGTLYNEQFF.

The V gene is TRBV5-1, the J gene TRBJ1-2, with 9 nucleotides matching TRBD1. The CDR3 totals 16 residues. The J segment lost 4 bases and the V segment lost 0 bases, leaving 7 bases of the junction unmatched. From germline, CDR1 is SGHRS and CDR2 YFSETQ. CDR3 in DNA: TGCGCCAGCAGCTTGGCGGGGGACAGGGACGGCTATGGCTACACCTTC. Translating gives CASSLAGDRDGYGYTF.

The chain combines TRBV5-1 with TRBJ2-1; 7 nucleotides agree with TRBD2. The V segment lost 2 bases and the J segment 0 bases; nucleotides outside the gene matches: 5. The CDR3 has 16 amino acids. Germline loops: CDR1 SGHRS, CDR2 YFSETQ. CDR3 nucleotides: TGCGCCAGCAGCTTAGGGACTACGAGCTCCTACAATGAGCAGTTCTTC. Translating it yields CASSLGTTSSYNEQFF.

This clonotype was seen more than once but under ten times. The chain couples TRBV7-8 to TRBJ2-3; 11 positions match TRBD2. The CDR3 is 16 residues long. The V segment lost 5 bases and the J segment 0 bases; nucleotides outside the gene matches: 4. Germline CDR1 is SGHVS and CDR2 is FQNEAQ. CDR3 region: CASSVRTSGSTDTQYF. The CDR3 region has the DNA TGTGCCAGCAGCGTACGGACTAGCGGGAGCACAGATACGCAGTATTTT. The full variable domain, its missing parts supplied by reference TRBV7-8 and TRBJ2-3, is GAGVSQSPRYKVAKRGQDVALRCDPISGHVSLFWYQQALGQGPEFLTYFQNEAQLDKSGLPSDRFFAERPEGSVSTLKIQRTQQEDSAVYLCASSVRTSGSTDTQYFGPGTRLTVL.

This chain links TRBV14 with TRBJ1-1, with 7 positions matching TRBD1. The germline V gene encodes CDR1 SGHDN and CDR2 FVKESK. The CDR3 contains 15 residues. V trimming: 4 bases; J trimming: 4 bases; junction bases outside the gene matches: 9. CDR3 in DNA: TGTGCCAGCAGCCTCCGGACAGGCTGGGGCACTGAAGCTTTCTTT. The encoded protein is CASSLRTGWGTEAFF.

This clonotype was observed at least ten times. The V and J genes are TRBV4-1 and TRBJ2-7; D possibly uses TRBD1 or TRBD2 (5 bases each). Germline values: CDR1 MGHRA, CDR2 YSYEKL. V was clipped by 4 bases and J by 4 bases, with 17 bases between them. This CDR3 spans 15 amino acids. The CDR3: CASSRRQPGGYEQYF. CDR3 DNA sequence: TGCGCCAGCAGCCGGAGACAGCCTGGGGGATACGAGCAGTACTTC.

V is TRBV7-2 and J is TRBJ1-1; 9 positions agree with TRBD1. The CDR3 covers 13 residues. In germline, CDR1 is SGHTA, CDR2 FQGNSA. Losses at the gene ends were 5 bases for V and 7 bases for J; bases not matched to a gene: 5. The DNA of the CDR3 is TGTGCCAGCAGCGAGGACAGGGGAAGTGAAGCTTTCTTT. Amino acid sequence: CASSEDRGSEAFF.

This clonotype was detected many times. The rearrangement uses TRBV12-3 or TRBV12-4 and TRBJ2-5, with TRBD1 matching 9 bases. This CDR3 contains 14 residues. J gave up 6 bases and V 5 bases, and 7 bases lay outside the gene matches. The CDR3 coding sequence is TGTGCCAGCAGTCCGGGACAGGGTAGACAGACCCAGTACTTC. Translated: CASSPGQGRQTQYF.

The gene calls are TRBV20-1 and TRBJ2-3; TRBD2 is a possible D gene (5 bases). CDR1 is DFQATT, CDR2 SNEGSKA, per germline (reference sequence). CDR3 length: 12 residues. V lost 1 base and J lost 3, with 5 bases in between. The CDR3 DNA is TGCAGTGCTAGAGGAGGGACAGATACGCAGTATTTT. It is translated as CSARGGTDTQYF.

This clonotype appeared a few times. The rearrangement uses TRBV12-3 or TRBV12-4 and TRBJ1-1; 7 bases fit TRBD1. The J segment lost 11 bases and the V segment lost 7 bases, leaving 13 bases of the junction unmatched. The CDR3 sequence is 13 residues long. Here the CDR3 DNA reads TGTGCCAGCAATTTGGACAGGCCCGTACAGGCTTTCTTT. Its translation: CASNLDRPVQAFF.

In this sample, this clonotype turned up a few times. This chain links TRBV10-3 with TRBJ1-1; a weak D match, TRBD1 (5 bases). Germline-derived CDR1 and CDR2 are ENHRY and SYGVKD. Trimming took 0 bases from V and 0 from J, leaving 11 bases between them. This CDR3 comprises 16 residues. The CDR3 nucleotides read TGTGCCATCAGTGAGTCGGCAGGGCAGATGAACACTGAAGCTTTCTTT. Protein: CAISESAGQMNTEAFF.

This clonotype is judged medium-sized. The chain employs TRBV20-1 and TRBJ1-1; TRBD1 matches at 9 bases. The CDR3 covers 13 residues. Germline assignment: CDR1 DFQATT and CDR2 SNEGSKA (reference sequence). J lost 1 base, V lost 5 bases, and 2 bases had no gene match. The CDR3 DNA follows: TGCAGTGCTCAGACAGGGGGGAACACTGAAGCTTTCTTT. Translated, it gives CSAQTGGNTEAFF.

This clonotype was observed a few times. The rearrangement links TRBV6-5 to TRBJ1-1; no clear D gene. The germline gives CDR1 MNHEY, CDR2 SVGAGI. The V gene lost 7 bases and the J gene lost 0 bases, with 12 bases spanning the gap. CDR3 length: 14 residues. In nucleotides, the CDR3 is TGTGCCAGCAATGTAGGAAGTTTGAACACTGAAGCTTTCTTT. Amino acids: CASNVGSLNTEAFF.

This clonotype was seen ten or more times. The chain links TRBV28 to TRBJ2-7, with a tentative D call TRBD2 (6 bases). The germline V gene encodes CDR1 MDHEN and CDR2 SYDVKM. This CDR3 spans 12 amino acids. The CDR3 bases are TGTTCCGGGAGCGGGTGGAGTAGGGAGCAGTACTTC. Protein: CSGSGWSREQYF.

This clonotype has a count of ten or more. This chain uses TRBV7-2 with TRBJ2-7, with D tentatively TRBD1 (6 bases). Germline loops: CDR1 SGHTA, CDR2 FQGNSA. The V gene lost 5 bases and the J gene lost 3 bases, with 23 bases spanning the gap. The CDR3 runs 17 residues. The CDR3 DNA follows: TGTGCCAGCAGCGGAAGGGCAGGACAGACGCCCCTCTACGAGCAGTACTTC. Translation gives CASSGRAGQTPLYEQYF.

The chain employs TRBV6-4 and TRBJ1-6; D is unresolved. This CDR3 has 14 amino acids. Trimming removed 6 bases at V and 9 bases at J, with 15 bases between. The V gene's germline CDR1 is MRHNA and CDR2 SNTAGT. In DNA, the CDR3 is TGTGCCAGCAGGATGGAGGCAGCCGGTTCACCCCTCCACTTT. This codes for CASRMEAAGSPLHF.

This clonotype appeared a few times. This chain connects TRBV12-3 or TRBV12-4 to TRBJ2-1; TRBD1 aligns across 10 bases. CDR3 length: 15 amino acids. Trimming removed 6 bases from V and 4 bases from J; junction bases left unmatched: 6. CDR3: CASREDRGRYNEQFF. In DNA, the CDR3 is TGTGCCAGCAGGGAAGACAGGGGGCGGTACAATGAGCAGTTCTTC.

This clonotype has just a few counts. This chain joins TRBV25-1 and TRBJ2-4; weak D call: TRBD1 (6 bases). Germline-derived CDR1 and CDR2 are MGHDK and SYGVNS. This CDR3 spans 15 amino acids. With 3 bases removed from V and 0 bases from J, the gap between germline ends came to 9 bases. The CDR3 is CASSEPGVAKNIQYF. DNA of the CDR3: TGTGCCAGCAGTGAGCCAGGGGTAGCCAAAAACATTCAGTACTTC.

This clonotype was counted ten times or more. V gene TRBV11-3 combines with J gene TRBJ2-2, with no clear D. The germline V gene encodes CDR1 SGHNT and CDR2 YENEEA. Trimming shortened V by 3 bases and J by 4 bases, and 12 bases separated the two germline ends. There are 15 residues in the CDR3. CDR3 nucleotide sequence: TGTGCCAGCAGCTTGAGCCCTCCGGGCACCGGGGAGCTGTTTTTT. It specifies CASSLSPPGTGELFF.

This clonotype was observed many times. The J gene is TRBJ2-2, the V gene TRBV7-8; perhaps TRBD2 as D (5 bases). Germline V gives CDR1 SGHVS, CDR2 FQNEAQ. V was clipped by 2 bases and J by 6 bases, with 13 bases between them. The CDR3 length is 15 residues. Written as DNA, the CDR3 is TGTGCCAGCAGCTTAAGTTTTGGGGAGTCCGGGGAGCTGTTTTTT. Its translation is CASSLSFGESGELFF.

The chain links TRBV7-9 to TRBJ2-5, with D possibly being TRBD2 (6 bases). CDR3 length: 17 residues. Germline CDR1 reads SEHNR; CDR2 reads FQNEAQ (reference sequence). With 2 bases removed from V and 1 base from J, the gap between germline ends came to 17 bases. The CDR3 here is CASSLIAAGQIQETQYF. The CDR3 nucleotides are TGTGCCAGCAGCTTAATAGCGGCCGGTCAGATCCAAGAGACCCAGTACTTC.

This chain joins TRBV4-3 and TRBJ1-1, with D possibly being TRBD1 (6 bases). Between the trimmed V and J ends, which lost 6 bases and 4 bases, there was a span of 15 bases. The germline CDR1 and CDR2 sequences are LGHNA and YSLEER. The CDR3 sequence is 14 residues long. This chain's CDR3 is CASSQNDRSTEAFF. The CDR3 nucleotides are TGCGCCAGCAGTCAAAACGACAGGAGCACTGAAGCTTTCTTT.

This clonotype was seen only a few times. The gene calls are TRBV6-6 and TRBJ2-1; perhaps TRBD2 as D (6 bases). The V end lost 4 bases, the J end lost 7 bases, and 14 bases lay between the germline ends. Germline loops: CDR1 MNHNY, CDR2 SVGAGI (reference sequence). This CDR3 has 14 residues. CDR3 region: CASSSLLATNEQFF. The DNA for the CDR3 is TGTGCCAGCAGTTCTCTACTAGCAACTAATGAGCAGTTCTTC.

This clonotype occurred a few times. This chain connects TRBV6-2 or TRBV6-3 to TRBJ2-2; 11 nucleotides align to TRBD2. The ends lost 6 bases at V and 1 base at J; junction bases unmatched: 4. This CDR3 spans 16 amino acids. The V gene's germline CDR1 is MNHEY and CDR2 SVGEGT. CDR3 region: CASSHLAGGNTGELFF. The CDR3 coding sequence is TGTGCCAGCAGCCACCTAGCGGGAGGGAACACCGGGGAGCTGTTTTTT.

The CDR3, as DNA: TGTGCCAGCAGCTTAAACAGGGACAATCAGCCCCAGCATTTT. Its translation: CASSLNRDNQPQHF. The chain couples TRBV6-1 to TRBJ1-5; a weak D match, TRBD1 (6 bases). From germline, CDR1 is MNHNS and CDR2 SASEGT. Deletions cut 6 bases from V and 3 bases from J, with 12 bases between. There are 14 residues in the CDR3.

This clonotype has a count of ten or more. The junction differs from germline at one of its ends, possibly a read error. The chain has TRBV6-6 and TRBJ2-6; 9 bases fit TRBD2. CDR1 is MNHNY, CDR2 SVGAGI, per germline (reference sequence). The length of the CDR3 is 16 residues. CDR3 nucleotides: TGTGCCAGCATTTACTTAGCGGGAGTTGGGGCCAACGTCCTGACTTTC. Translated: CASIYLAGVGANVLTF.